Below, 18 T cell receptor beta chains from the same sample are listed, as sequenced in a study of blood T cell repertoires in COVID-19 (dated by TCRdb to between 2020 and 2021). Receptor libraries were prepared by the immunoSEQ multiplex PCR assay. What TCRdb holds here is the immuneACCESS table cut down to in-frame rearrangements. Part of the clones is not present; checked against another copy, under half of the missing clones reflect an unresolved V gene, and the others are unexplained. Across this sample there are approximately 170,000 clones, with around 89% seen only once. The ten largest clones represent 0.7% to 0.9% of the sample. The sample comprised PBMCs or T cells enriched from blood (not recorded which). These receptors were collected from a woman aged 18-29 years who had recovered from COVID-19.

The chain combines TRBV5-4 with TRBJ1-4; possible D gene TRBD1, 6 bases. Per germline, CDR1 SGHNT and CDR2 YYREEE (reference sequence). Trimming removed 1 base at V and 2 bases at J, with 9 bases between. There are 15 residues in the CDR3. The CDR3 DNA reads TGTGCCAGCAGCTTGACAGGGTCCACTAATGAAAAACTGTTTTTT. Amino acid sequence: CASSLTGSTNEKLFF.

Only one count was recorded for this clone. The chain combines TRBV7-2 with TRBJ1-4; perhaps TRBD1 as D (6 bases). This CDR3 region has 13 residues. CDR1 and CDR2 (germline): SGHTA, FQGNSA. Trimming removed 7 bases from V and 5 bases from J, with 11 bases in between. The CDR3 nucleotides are TGTGCCAGCACCCGGACAGAAAATGAAAAACTGTTTTTT. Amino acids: CASTRTENEKLFF.

The CDR3 reads CASSLDRVPLTANYEQYF. The CDR3 DNA sequence: TGTGCCAGCAGCTTAGATCGAGTTCCCTTGACAGCCAACTACGAGCAGTACTTC. The chain is built from TRBV11-2 and TRBJ2-7; tentative D call: TRBD1 (5 bases). Trimming took off 0 bases at V and 3 bases at J, with 21 bases between the two ends. CDR1 SGHAT and CDR2 FQNNGV come from the germline V gene. The CDR3 has 18 residues. Combining the CDR3 with reference TRBV11-2 and TRBJ2-7 gives the whole variable domain EAGVAQSPRYKIIEKRQSVAFWCNPISGHATLYWYQQILGQGPKLLIQFQNNGVVDDSQLPKDRFSAERLKGVDSTLKIQPAKLEDSAVYLCASSLDRVPLTANYEQYFGPGTRLTVT.

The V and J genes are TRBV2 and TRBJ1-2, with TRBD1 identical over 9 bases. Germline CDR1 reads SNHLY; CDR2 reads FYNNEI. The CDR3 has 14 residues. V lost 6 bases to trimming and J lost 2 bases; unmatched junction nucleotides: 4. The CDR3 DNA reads TGTGCCAGCAGGAGGGACAGGGCGAACTATGGCTACACCTTC. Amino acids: CASRRDRANYGYTF.

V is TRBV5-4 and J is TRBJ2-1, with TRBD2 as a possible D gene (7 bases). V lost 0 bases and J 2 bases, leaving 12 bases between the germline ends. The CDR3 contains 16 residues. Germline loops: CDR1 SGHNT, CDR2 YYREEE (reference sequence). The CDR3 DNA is TGTGCCAGCAGCTTGGTAGGGGGGGGTGCCTACAATGAGCAGTTCTTC. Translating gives CASSLVGGGAYNEQFF.

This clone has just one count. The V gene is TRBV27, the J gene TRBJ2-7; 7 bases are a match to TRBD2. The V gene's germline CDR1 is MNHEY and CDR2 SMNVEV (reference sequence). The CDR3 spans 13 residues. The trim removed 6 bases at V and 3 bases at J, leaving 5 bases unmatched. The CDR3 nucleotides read TGTGCCAGCAGCCCCACTAGCGTCTACGAGCAGTACTTC. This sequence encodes CASSPTSVYEQYF.

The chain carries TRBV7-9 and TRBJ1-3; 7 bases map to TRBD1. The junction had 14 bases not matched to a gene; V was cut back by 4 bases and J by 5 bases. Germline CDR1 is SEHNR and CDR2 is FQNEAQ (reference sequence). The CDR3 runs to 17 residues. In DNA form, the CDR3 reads TGTGCCAGCAGCTCCACCAGCGGCACAGGGGAGAGAAACACCATATATTTT. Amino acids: CASSSTSGTGERNTIYF.

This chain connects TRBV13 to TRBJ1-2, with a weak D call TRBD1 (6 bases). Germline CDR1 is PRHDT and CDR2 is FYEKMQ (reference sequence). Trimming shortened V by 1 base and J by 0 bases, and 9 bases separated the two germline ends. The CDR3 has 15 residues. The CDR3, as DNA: TGTGCCAGCAGCTTAGACAGGGCGCCTAACTATGGCTACACCTTC. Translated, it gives CASSLDRAPNYGYTF.

CDR3 sequence (DNA): TGTGCCAGCAGTAGACAGGGGTACAATAATTCACCCCTCCACTTT. Its translation: CASSRQGYNNSPLHF. The chain couples TRBV6-5 to TRBJ1-6, with TRBD1 matching over 8 bases. The CDR3 is 15 residues long. V lost 5 bases to trimming and J lost 5 bases; unmatched junction nucleotides: 5. Per the germline V gene, CDR1 is MNHEY and CDR2 is SVGAGI.

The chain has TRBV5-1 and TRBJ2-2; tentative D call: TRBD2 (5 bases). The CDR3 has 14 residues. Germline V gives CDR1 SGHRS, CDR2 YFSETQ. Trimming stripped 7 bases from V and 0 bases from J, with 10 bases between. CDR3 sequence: CASRADTNTGELFF. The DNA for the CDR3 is TGCGCCAGCCGAGCGGATACGAACACCGGGGAGCTGTTTTTT.

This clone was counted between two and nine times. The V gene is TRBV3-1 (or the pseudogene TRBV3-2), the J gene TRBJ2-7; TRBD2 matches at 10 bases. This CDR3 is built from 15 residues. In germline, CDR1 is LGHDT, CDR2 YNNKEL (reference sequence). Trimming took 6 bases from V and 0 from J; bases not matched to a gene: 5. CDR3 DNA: TGTGCCAGCAGTCTCCTAGCGGGGGACTCCTACGAGCAGTACTTC. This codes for CASSLLAGDSYEQYF.

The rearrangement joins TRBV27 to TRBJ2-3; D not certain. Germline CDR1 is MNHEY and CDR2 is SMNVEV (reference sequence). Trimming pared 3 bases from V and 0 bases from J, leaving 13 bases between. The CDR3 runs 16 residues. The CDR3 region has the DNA TGTGCCAGCAGTTTCGTCGGTCCCACTAGCACAGATACGCAGTATTTT. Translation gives CASSFVGPTSTDTQYF.

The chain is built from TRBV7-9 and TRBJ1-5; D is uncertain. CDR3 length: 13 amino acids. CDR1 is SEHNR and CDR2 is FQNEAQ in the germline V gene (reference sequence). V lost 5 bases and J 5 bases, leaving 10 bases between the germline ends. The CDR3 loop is CASSPNQYQPQHF. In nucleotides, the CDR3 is TGTGCCAGCAGCCCTAACCAATATCAGCCCCAGCATTTT.

CDR3 coding DNA: TGTGCCAGCAGTTTCGTTCGCTACGAGCAGTACTTC. Translation: CASSFVRYEQYF. This chain joins TRBV12-3 or TRBV12-4 and TRBJ2-7, with D uncertain. V lost 3 bases and J lost 3, with 6 bases in between. The CDR3 sequence is 12 residues long.

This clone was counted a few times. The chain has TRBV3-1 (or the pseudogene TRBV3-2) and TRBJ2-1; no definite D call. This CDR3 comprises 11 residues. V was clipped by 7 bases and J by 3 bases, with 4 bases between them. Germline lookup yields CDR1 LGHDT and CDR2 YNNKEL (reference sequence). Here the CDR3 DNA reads TGTGCCAGCACCTACTACAATGAGCAGTTCTTC. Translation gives CASTYYNEQFF.

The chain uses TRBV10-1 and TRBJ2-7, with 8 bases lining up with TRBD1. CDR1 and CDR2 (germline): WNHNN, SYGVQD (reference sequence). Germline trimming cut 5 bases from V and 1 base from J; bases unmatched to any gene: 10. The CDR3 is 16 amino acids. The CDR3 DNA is TGCGCCAGCAGTCTCTCTCAGGGGGCCCGTTCCTACGAGCAGTACTTC. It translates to CASSLSQGARSYEQYF.

CDR3 sequence (DNA): TGCGCCAGCAGTCAACTCCGGGGGGGACGATTAGTAAACACCATATATTTT. This codes for CASSQLRGGRLVNTIYF. The V and J genes are TRBV23-1 and TRBJ1-3; D possibly corresponds to TRBD1 (5 bases). TRBV23-1 is sorted into the ORF group, with uncertain function. The CDR3 covers 17 residues. V lost 2 bases to trimming and J lost 6 bases, with 20 bases between them.

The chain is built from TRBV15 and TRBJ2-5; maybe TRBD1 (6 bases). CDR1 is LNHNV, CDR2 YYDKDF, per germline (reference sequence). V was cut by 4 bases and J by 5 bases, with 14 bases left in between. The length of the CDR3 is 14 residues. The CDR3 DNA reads TGTGCCACCAGCATCTACGACAGGCGGGAGACCCAGTACTTC. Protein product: CATSIYDRRETQYF. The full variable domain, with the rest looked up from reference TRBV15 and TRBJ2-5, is DAMVIQNPRYQVTQFGKPVTLSCSQTLNHNVMYWYQQKSSQAPKLLFHYYDKDFNNEADTPDNFQSRRPNTSFCFLDIRSPGLGDTAMYLCATSIYDRRETQYFGPGTRLLVL.